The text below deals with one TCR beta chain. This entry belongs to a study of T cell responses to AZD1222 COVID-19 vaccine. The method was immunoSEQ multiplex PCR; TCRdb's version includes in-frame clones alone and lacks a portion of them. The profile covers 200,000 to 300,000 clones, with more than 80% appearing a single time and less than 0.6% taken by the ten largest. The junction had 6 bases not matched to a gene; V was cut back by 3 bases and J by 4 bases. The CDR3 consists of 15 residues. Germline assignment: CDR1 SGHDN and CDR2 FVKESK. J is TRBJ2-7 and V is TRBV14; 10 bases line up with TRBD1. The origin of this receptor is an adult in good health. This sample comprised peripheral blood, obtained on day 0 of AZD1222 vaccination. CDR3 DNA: TGTGCCAGCAGCCACCGGGACAGGGGAGGGTACGAGCAGTACTTC. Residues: CASSHRDRGGYEQYF.